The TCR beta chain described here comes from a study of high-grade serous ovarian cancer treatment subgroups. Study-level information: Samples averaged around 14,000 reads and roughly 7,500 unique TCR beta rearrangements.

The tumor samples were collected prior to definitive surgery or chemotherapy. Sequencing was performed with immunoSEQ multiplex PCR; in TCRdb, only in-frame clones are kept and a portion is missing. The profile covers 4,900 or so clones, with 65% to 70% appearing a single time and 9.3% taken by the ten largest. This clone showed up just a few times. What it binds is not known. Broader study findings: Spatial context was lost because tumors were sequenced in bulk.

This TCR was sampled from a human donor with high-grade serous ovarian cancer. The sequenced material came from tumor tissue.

The CDR3 DNA reads TGTGCCAGCAGTGAGGACGGGAGAAATGAGCAGTTCTTC. Translation gives CASSEDGRNEQFF. The chain uses TRBV6-4 and TRBJ2-1; D may be TRBD2 (6 bases). This CDR3 has 13 residues. Germline lookup yields CDR1 MRHNA and CDR2 SNTAGT. Trimming removed 3 bases from V and 7 bases from J, with 10 bases in between.